This T cell receptor beta chain was observed in a study of cytomegalovirus exposure and HLA in healthy donors. Whereas donors were nominally healthy upon sampling, unrecorded immune exposures were probable. PCR employed 60 Vbeta and 13 Jbeta primers. The method was immunoSEQ multiplex PCR; TCRdb's version includes in-frame clones alone and lacks a portion of them. Of under 250,000 clones in the sample, approximately 78% are singletons; the top ten hold 2.7%. V was pared by 4 bases and J by 2 bases, with 21 bases between. The length of the CDR3 is 17 residues. As regards this clone: Its target is not known.

Overall study results and limits: In presence/absence analyses, roughly uniform sequencing depth across donors was assumed.

This chain connects TRBV6-7 to TRBJ2-7, with D possibly being TRBD2 (6 bases). TRBV6-7 is identified as an open reading frame with a role that is uncertain. Sequencing was performed on PBMCs. The sequence was obtained from a woman aged 40 to 50 in good health and CMV-seronegative. The CDR3, as DNA: TGTGCCAGCAGTTCTCTCGGGGACCAGCGGGTCCCCTACGAGCAGTACTTC. It specifies CASSSLGDQRVPYEQYF.